The clone carrying this T cell receptor (beta chain) was seen just once. Naivety among CD8 cells was defined by CD45RO negativity and positive CCR7 selection, thereby excluding terminally differentiated effector memory CD45RA+ cells. J gave up 7 bases and V 4 bases, and 18 bases lay outside the gene matches. Germline CDR1 and CDR2: SGDLS and YYNGEE. The CDR3 contains 17 residues. The source of the sample is a study of shared clonotypes between healthy human individuals. Sequencing used immunoSEQ multiplex PCR; TCRdb keeps in-frame clones, though not all of them. Of around 2,100,000 clones in the sample, approximately 94% were seen once.

Sequencing was performed on naive CD8+ T cells sorted from blood. The V gene is TRBV9, the J gene TRBJ1-1, with 8 bases that match TRBD1. The receptor's source is a man between 18 and 29 years old in good health. The CDR3 protein is CASSRTPQGASSYEAFF. The CDR3 nucleotides read TGTGCCAGCAGCCGAACCCCGCAGGGGGCTTCTAGCTATGAAGCTTTCTTT.